Sequencing of this T cell receptor (beta chain) was carried out in a study of OX40 agonist ivuxolimab in advanced cancers. Only one count was recorded for this clone. The CDR3 has 15 residues. CDR1 and CDR2 (germline): SGHTA, FQGNSA. V shed 5 bases, J shed 0 bases, and the junction held 5 bases outside the gene matches. Profiled with immunoSEQ multiplex PCR; TCRdb holds only in-frame clones, not every one. This table has roughly 140,000 clones, 94% appearing once. This receptor was identified in an adult with an advanced solid tumor such as melanoma, head and neck, liver or kidney cancer. Material: CD4+ or CD8+ T cells sorted from blood, obtained in a trial of the OX40 agonist ivuxolimab. The chain carries TRBV7-2 and TRBJ2-3, with 7 bases aligning to TRBD2. The CDR3 DNA follows: TGTGCCAGCAGCATGGGGGGGGAAAGCACAGATACGCAGTATTTT. It encodes CASSMGGESTDTQYF. Using reference TRBV7-2 and TRBJ2-3 for the parts outside the CDR3, the full variable domain is GAGVSQSPSNKVTEKGKDVELRCDPISGHTALYWYRQSLGQGLEFLIYFQGNSAPDKSGLPSDRFSAERTGGSVSTLTIQRTQQEDSAVYLCASSMGGESTDTQYFGPGTRLTVL.